This T cell receptor (beta chain) came from a study of blood T cell repertoires in COVID-19. Study context: Samples taken during acute and convalescent COVID-19 were collected in the United States, Italy and Spain.

V dropped 2 bases and J dropped 0 bases, with 25 bases sitting between them. This CDR3 comprises 20 residues. Germline CDR1 is MNHEY and CDR2 is SMNVEV (reference sequence). Authors' processing steps: Amplifying reference gene primers gave estimates of nucleated cell counts. Repertoires were generated with immunoSEQ multiplex PCR, while TCRdb's copy carries only in-frame clones and drops some. V and J calls and clone size are copied from that table; D and trimming were computed from the DNA. The sample has around 150,000 clones, around four fifths seen once; the top ten hold about 6.1%. Cohort assignment relied on participant-reported clinical history. All recovered Cohort 3 donors got two negative PCRs, got clearance, or saw symptom resolution.

Sequencing used PBMCs or T cells enriched from blood (not recorded which). This TCR was sampled from a woman in her 40s who had recovered from COVID-19. The V and J genes are TRBV27 and TRBJ1-1, with a tentative D call TRBD1 (6 bases). The CDR3 region has the DNA TGTGCCAGCAGTTTAACCGGGGCCTTACACCTGGGGGCCATGAACACTGAAGCTTTCTTT. Translation gives CASSLTGALHLGAMNTEAFF.